Sequencing of this TCR beta chain was carried out in a study of control samples from healthy donors and cancer patients. The CDR3 loop spans 15 amino acids. Germline V CDR1 and CDR2: SGHRS, YFSETQ. V was trimmed by 3 bases and J by 6 bases, leaving 16 bases between them. Sequencing used immunoSEQ multiplex PCR; TCRdb keeps in-frame clones, though not all of them. The table has about 140,000 clones, 88% seen once. V gene TRBV5-1 combines with J gene TRBJ2-1; D is unclear. This sequence was found in a man younger than 35 in good health. Sequencing was done on a sample of blood. Here the CDR3 DNA reads TGCGCCAGCAGCTCCCGTGCCCCGGCTCGCAATGAGCAGTTCTTC. This sequence encodes CASSSRAPARNEQFF.